Here is one T cell receptor beta chain with its context. The junction differs from germline at one of its ends, possibly a read error. RNA transcripts served as the template for amplifying TCR beta CDR3 regions. The primer set for the first-round RT-PCR of the TCR CDR3 was HTBI. TCRdb called the multiplex PCR reads again in MiXCR, with one record for every CDR3 protein. Among 300,000 to 450,000 distinct CDR3 sequences, around 13% were seen once, and the ten largest hold less than 20%. Germline assignment: CDR1 SNHLY and CDR2 FYNNEI. The CDR3 contains 15 residues. This sample stems from a study of T cells in Graves' hyperthyroidism and ophthalmopathy.

The specimen sequenced was blood. This clonotype originated in a woman under 40 with Graves' ophthalmopathy. The J gene is TRBJ2-5, the V gene TRBV2; possible D gene TRBD1, 6 bases. The CDR3 region has the DNA TGTGCCACCAGTGATTTTGGCAGGGGAAAAGAGACCCAGTACTTC. It yields the protein CATSDFGRGKETQYF.